This is a list of T cell receptor beta chains from one sample in a study of CD4 T cells in relation to SARS-CoV-2 and coronaviruses. Sequencing was performed with immunoSEQ multiplex PCR; in TCRdb, only in-frame clones are kept and a portion is missing. The table includes roughly 68,000 clones, 85% to 95% detected once. The specimen was naive CD4+ T cells from PBMCs. The receptors here all came from a human donor in good health. Both conserved end residues are part of each CDR3. The order of the fields is D gene, V gene, J gene, clone size, CDR3 DNA, CDR3 protein. The D gene is left open where the match is weak. The size field is filled for only some rows; it gives once, few, many or a size class.

d_call: -
v_call: TRBV5-4
j_call: TRBJ2-7
clone_size: -
cdr3_nt: TGTGCCAGCAGCCCTTCGGGAGAGTACGAGCAGTACTTC
cdr3_aa: CASSPSGEYEQYF

d_call: TRBD1
v_call: TRBV2
j_call: TRBJ1-5
clone_size: -
cdr3_nt: TGTGCCAGCAGTCCGGGACAGGGGAGACAGCCCCAGCATTTT
cdr3_aa: CASSPGQGRQPQHF

d_call: -
v_call: TRBV3-1/TRBV3-2
j_call: TRBJ1-2
clone_size: -
cdr3_nt: TGTGCCAGCAGCCAAGGGATGAATGGCTACACCTTC
cdr3_aa: CASSQGMNGYTF

d_call: TRBD1
v_call: TRBV18
j_call: TRBJ2-3
clone_size: once
cdr3_nt: TGTGCCAGCTCACTCGGGACAGGGTGGGCAGATACGCAGTATTTT
cdr3_aa: CASSLGTGWADTQYF

d_call: -
v_call: TRBV18
j_call: TRBJ1-1
clone_size: -
cdr3_nt: TGTGCCAGCTCACCACTAGTTTTGGGCCCGAAAGTGCGGGCTTTCTTT
cdr3_aa: CASSPLVLGPKVRAFF

d_call: TRBD2
v_call: TRBV27
j_call: TRBJ2-4
clone_size: -
cdr3_nt: TGTGCCAGCAGTCGGCTAGCGGACATAGCCAAAAACATTCAGTACTTC
cdr3_aa: CASSRLADIAKNIQYF

d_call: -
v_call: TRBV7-8
j_call: TRBJ1-4
clone_size: -
cdr3_nt: TGTGCCAGCAGCCCCGCTGGGACCCTAAGAGAAAAACTGTTTTTT
cdr3_aa: CASSPAGTLREKLFF

d_call: -
v_call: TRBV4-1
j_call: TRBJ2-2
clone_size: -
cdr3_nt: TGCGCCAGCAGTCCGCAATATGTTGACACCGGGGAGCTGTTTTTT
cdr3_aa: CASSPQYVDTGELFF

d_call: -
v_call: TRBV25-1
j_call: TRBJ1-5
clone_size: -
cdr3_nt: TGTGCCAGCAGACATAGCAATCAGCCCCAGCATTTT
cdr3_aa: CASRHSNQPQHF

d_call: -
v_call: TRBV29-1
j_call: TRBJ1-2
clone_size: -
cdr3_nt: TGCAGCGTTGCAGGGGACTATGGCTACACCTTC
cdr3_aa: CSVAGDYGYTF

d_call: -
v_call: TRBV7-9
j_call: TRBJ1-5
clone_size: once
cdr3_nt: TGTGCCAGCAGCATCTTCGCGGGTCAGCCCCAGCATTTT
cdr3_aa: CASSIFAGQPQHF

d_call: -
v_call: TRBV7-8
j_call: TRBJ2-5
clone_size: -
cdr3_nt: TGTGCCAGCAGCGTTGGGACGGTTCAAGAGACCCAGTACTTC
cdr3_aa: CASSVGTVQETQYF

d_call: TRBD1
v_call: TRBV2
j_call: TRBJ1-5
clone_size: -
cdr3_nt: TGTGCCAGCCAAGACAGGGCCAATCAGCCCCAGCATTTT
cdr3_aa: CASQDRANQPQHF

d_call: TRBD2
v_call: TRBV19
j_call: TRBJ2-3
clone_size: -
cdr3_nt: TGTGCCAGTAGCCGTCCCGGGACTACATCGGATACGCAGTATTTT
cdr3_aa: CASSRPGTTSDTQYF

d_call: -
v_call: TRBV6-2/TRBV6-3
j_call: TRBJ2-7
clone_size: once
cdr3_nt: TGTGCCAGCAGTTCACAGGGACTTTGGGAATACGAGCAGTACTTC
cdr3_aa: CASSSQGLWEYEQYF

d_call: -
v_call: TRBV15
j_call: TRBJ2-3
clone_size: -
cdr3_nt: TGTGCCACCAGGGGGTTTAGCGCAAATACAGATACGCAGTATTTT
cdr3_aa: CATRGFSANTDTQYF

d_call: -
v_call: TRBV4-2
j_call: TRBJ2-3
clone_size: -
cdr3_nt: TGTGCCAGCAGCCAAGGTCTTAGCGGTAGCACAGATACGCAGTATTTT
cdr3_aa: CASSQGLSGSTDTQYF

d_call: -
v_call: TRBV6-2/TRBV6-3
j_call: TRBJ1-2
clone_size: -
cdr3_nt: TGTGCCAGCAGTCAAAACAGGGTTGGCTATGGCTACACCTTC
cdr3_aa: CASSQNRVGYGYTF

d_call: TRBD1
v_call: TRBV18
j_call: TRBJ2-5
clone_size: -
cdr3_nt: TGTGCCAGCTCTCCCCCGACAGGGGAGACCCAGTACTTC
cdr3_aa: CASSPPTGETQYF

d_call: TRBD1
v_call: TRBV28
j_call: TRBJ1-2
clone_size: -
cdr3_nt: TGTGCCAGCAGACTTGGGACAGGGGTATACTATGGCTACACCTTC
cdr3_aa: CASRLGTGVYYGYTF

d_call: TRBD1
v_call: TRBV28
j_call: TRBJ1-5
clone_size: -
cdr3_nt: TGTGCCAGCAGTTTAGGGACAGGGACTAATCAGCCCCAGCATTTT
cdr3_aa: CASSLGTGTNQPQHF

d_call: -
v_call: TRBV24-1
j_call: TRBJ1-2
clone_size: once
cdr3_nt: TGTGCCACCAGTGAGGCGGACGGGAACTATGGCTACACCTTC
cdr3_aa: CATSEADGNYGYTF

d_call: TRBD2
v_call: TRBV12-3/TRBV12-4
j_call: TRBJ2-5
clone_size: -
cdr3_nt: TGTGCCAGCAGTTTCGGCGGGGGAGAGACCCAGTACTTC
cdr3_aa: CASSFGGGETQYF

d_call: -
v_call: TRBV7-3
j_call: TRBJ1-1
clone_size: -
cdr3_nt: TGTGCCAGCAGCTTAATGCCAGGAGGGAGTTCCACTGAAGCTTTCTTT
cdr3_aa: CASSLMPGGSSTEAFF

d_call: TRBD1
v_call: TRBV27
j_call: TRBJ1-2
clone_size: -
cdr3_nt: TGTGCCAGCAGTCTTCGTTCGACAGGGGGCTACACCTTC
cdr3_aa: CASSLRSTGGYTF

d_call: TRBD1
v_call: TRBV6-5
j_call: TRBJ2-1
clone_size: -
cdr3_nt: TGTGCCAGCAGTTACTCGGCAGGGGGTCACAATGAGCAGTTCTTC
cdr3_aa: CASSYSAGGHNEQFF

d_call: -
v_call: TRBV28
j_call: TRBJ1-2
clone_size: -
cdr3_nt: TGTGCCAGCACCCCCCTTGAGGGGCTGAGGGGTGGCTACACCTTC
cdr3_aa: CASTPLEGLRGGYTF

d_call: -
v_call: TRBV6-2/TRBV6-3
j_call: TRBJ1-1
clone_size: once
cdr3_nt: TGTGCCAGCAGCCCCCACGGGGGCACTGAAGCTTTCTTT
cdr3_aa: CASSPHGGTEAFF

d_call: TRBD1
v_call: TRBV20-1
j_call: TRBJ1-2
clone_size: -
cdr3_nt: TGCAGGGGACAGGGAAACTATGGCTACACCTTC
cdr3_aa: CRGQGNYGYTF

d_call: -
v_call: TRBV28
j_call: TRBJ2-7
clone_size: -
cdr3_nt: TGTGCCAGCAGGCGACCTGGGGGCGAGCAGTACTTC
cdr3_aa: CASRRPGGEQYF

d_call: -
v_call: TRBV28
j_call: TRBJ1-1
clone_size: -
cdr3_nt: TGTGCCAGCAGTTTGCGCCAGGTAACTGAAGCTTTCTTT
cdr3_aa: CASSLRQVTEAFF

d_call: -
v_call: TRBV5-4
j_call: TRBJ1-1
clone_size: -
cdr3_nt: TGTGCCAGCAGCTTGAGACAGAGAAACACTGAAGCTTTCTTT
cdr3_aa: CASSLRQRNTEAFF

d_call: TRBD1
v_call: TRBV18
j_call: TRBJ1-2
clone_size: -
cdr3_nt: TGTGCCAGCTCACCACGACAGGGGGCGAGAGTAGGCTACACCTTC
cdr3_aa: CASSPRQGARVGYTF

d_call: -
v_call: TRBV7-2
j_call: TRBJ2-7
clone_size: -
cdr3_nt: TGTGCCAGCACCTGGTTTTCCCTTCCAGGTCTATCGAGCGAGCAGTACTTC
cdr3_aa: CASTWFSLPGLSSEQYF

d_call: -
v_call: TRBV7-9
j_call: TRBJ1-3
clone_size: -
cdr3_nt: TGTGCCAGCGAGCAGGGAGGGGGCTCTGGAAACACCATATATTTT
cdr3_aa: CASEQGGGSGNTIYF

d_call: -
v_call: TRBV5-5
j_call: TRBJ1-2
clone_size: -
cdr3_nt: TGTGCCAGCAGCCCCTATACCTCATATGGCTACACCTTC
cdr3_aa: CASSPYTSYGYTF

d_call: -
v_call: TRBV7-9
j_call: TRBJ1-6
clone_size: -
cdr3_nt: TGTGCCAGCAGCTTAACTGTGAGCTCCTATAATTCACCCCTCCACTTT
cdr3_aa: CASSLTVSSYNSPLHF

d_call: -
v_call: TRBV18
j_call: TRBJ1-5
clone_size: once
cdr3_nt: TGTGCCAGCTCAGGGGAAGGGAATGGGCCCCAGCATTTT
cdr3_aa: CASSGEGNGPQHF

d_call: TRBD1
v_call: TRBV6-5
j_call: TRBJ2-1
clone_size: once
cdr3_nt: TGTGCCAGCAGTCGCGAGGGACAGGTCTACAATGAGCAGTTCTTC
cdr3_aa: CASSREGQVYNEQFF

d_call: TRBD2
v_call: TRBV18
j_call: TRBJ2-7
clone_size: -
cdr3_nt: TGTGCCAGCTCCCCCGGGACTAGCGGGGCCTACGAGCAGTACTTC
cdr3_aa: CASSPGTSGAYEQYF

d_call: TRBD1
v_call: TRBV5-1
j_call: TRBJ2-7
clone_size: -
cdr3_nt: TGCGCCAGCAGGATCGGACAGGGCCCCGAGCAGTACTTC
cdr3_aa: CASRIGQGPEQYF

d_call: -
v_call: TRBV7-6
j_call: TRBJ1-5
clone_size: -
cdr3_nt: TGTGCCAGCAGCTTTCGGGCAGACCCCCTGGACAATCAGCCCCAGCATTTT
cdr3_aa: CASSFRADPLDNQPQHF

d_call: TRBD1
v_call: TRBV30
j_call: TRBJ1-5
clone_size: -
cdr3_nt: TGTGCCTGGACCGGGACAGGACTCAATCAGCCCCAGCATTTT
cdr3_aa: CAWTGTGLNQPQHF

d_call: -
v_call: TRBV5-1
j_call: TRBJ1-5
clone_size: once
cdr3_nt: TGCGCCAGCAGCTCGGAGGGGGTTGGCCAGCCCCAGCATTTT
cdr3_aa: CASSSEGVGQPQHF

d_call: -
v_call: TRBV6-5
j_call: TRBJ1-1
clone_size: -
cdr3_nt: TGTGCCAGCAGTTACCTGAACACTGAAGCTTTCTTT
cdr3_aa: CASSYLNTEAFF

d_call: -
v_call: TRBV28
j_call: TRBJ1-5
clone_size: -
cdr3_nt: TGTGCCAGCAGTTCATCGGCTAGCAATCAGCCCCAGCATTTT
cdr3_aa: CASSSSASNQPQHF

d_call: TRBD2
v_call: TRBV7-3
j_call: TRBJ2-3
clone_size: -
cdr3_nt: TGTGCCAGCAGTCAACTAGCGGGAGTATCCGATACGCAGTATTTT
cdr3_aa: CASSQLAGVSDTQYF

d_call: TRBD1
v_call: TRBV27
j_call: TRBJ1-6
clone_size: once
cdr3_nt: TGTGCCAGCAGTGACAGGGGGCGCCTTTTGGATTCACCCCTCCACTTT
cdr3_aa: CASSDRGRLLDSPLHF

d_call: TRBD2
v_call: TRBV10-3
j_call: TRBJ2-1
clone_size: -
cdr3_nt: TGTGCCTCCACACGCCAGCTACTAGCGGACAATGAGCAGTTCTTC
cdr3_aa: CASTRQLLADNEQFF

d_call: -
v_call: TRBV12-3/TRBV12-4
j_call: TRBJ2-7
clone_size: -
cdr3_nt: TGTGCCAGCAGTTTAAAGGGTTCCCACGAGCAGTACTTC
cdr3_aa: CASSLKGSHEQYF

d_call: TRBD1
v_call: TRBV2
j_call: TRBJ1-5
clone_size: once
cdr3_nt: TGTGCCAGCAGTTCACAGGGGCGTCAGCCCCAGCATTTT
cdr3_aa: CASSSQGRQPQHF

d_call: TRBD1
v_call: TRBV18
j_call: TRBJ1-4
clone_size: -
cdr3_nt: TGTGCCAGCTCACGGGGGACAGGCGCAACTAATGAAAAACTGTTTTTT
cdr3_aa: CASSRGTGATNEKLFF

d_call: TRBD1
v_call: TRBV7-3
j_call: TRBJ1-1
clone_size: -
cdr3_nt: TGTGCCAGCAGTTGGACAGGGAACACTGAAGCTTTCTTT
cdr3_aa: CASSWTGNTEAFF

d_call: -
v_call: TRBV3-1/TRBV3-2
j_call: TRBJ2-7
clone_size: -
cdr3_nt: TGTGCCAGCAGCCCCCAGGAGGGGCCCGAGCAGTACTTC
cdr3_aa: CASSPQEGPEQYF

d_call: -
v_call: TRBV10-3
j_call: TRBJ1-4
clone_size: -
cdr3_nt: TGTGCCACGATGGCGGGGGTTAGTGAAAAACTGTTTTTT
cdr3_aa: CATMAGVSEKLFF